This TCR beta chain was identified during a study of regulatory T cells in long-lasting Graves disease. Specified time point: newly diagnosed GD, antithyroid drugs for less than 3 months. From PBMCs, RNA was extracted and then used to make the TCR library. Patients with Graves' disease were diagnosed by American Thyroid Association guidelines. The authors built TCR beta libraries using iRepertoire HTBI primers and Arm-PCR of CDR3 regions. TCRdb used MiXCR to reprocess the multiplex PCR reads, holding one entry per CDR3 protein. The data show about 400,000 distinct CDR3 sequences, roughly 16% seen once. This clonotype was detected ten times or more. The CDR3 contains 16 residues. Trimming shortened V by 1 base and J by 1 base, and 12 bases separated the two germline ends. Germline assignment: CDR1 SGHDT and CDR2 YYEEEE.

The source material was peripheral blood mononuclear cells (PBMCs), sampled at new diagnosis, from a patient treated with antithyroid drugs. The chain couples TRBV5-6 to TRBJ1-5; tentative D call: TRBD1 (6 bases). The clonotype comes from a female donor with Graves disease. The CDR3 DNA is TGTGCCAGCAGCTTGTATGTGAGGGGGAGCAATCAGCCCCAGCATTTT. Encoded protein: CASSLYVRGSNQPQHF.